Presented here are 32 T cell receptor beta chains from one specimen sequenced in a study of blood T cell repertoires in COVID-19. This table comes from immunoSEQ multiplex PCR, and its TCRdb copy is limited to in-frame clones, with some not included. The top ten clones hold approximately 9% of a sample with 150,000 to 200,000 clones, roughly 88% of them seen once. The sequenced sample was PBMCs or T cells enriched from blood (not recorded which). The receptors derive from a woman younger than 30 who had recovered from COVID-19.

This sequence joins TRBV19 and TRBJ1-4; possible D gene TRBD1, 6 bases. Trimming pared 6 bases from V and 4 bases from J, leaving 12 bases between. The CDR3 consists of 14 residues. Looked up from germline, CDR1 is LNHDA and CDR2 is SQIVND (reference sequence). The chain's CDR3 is CASSRQANNEKLFF. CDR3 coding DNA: TGTGCCAGTAGCAGACAGGCCAATAATGAAAAACTGTTTTTT.

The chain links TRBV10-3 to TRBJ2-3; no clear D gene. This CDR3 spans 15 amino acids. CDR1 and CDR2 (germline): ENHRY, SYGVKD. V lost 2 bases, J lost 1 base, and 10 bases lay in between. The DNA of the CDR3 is TGTGCCATCAGTGAGATTTCGCAGGGCACAGATACGCAGTATTTT. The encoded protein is CAISEISQGTDTQYF.

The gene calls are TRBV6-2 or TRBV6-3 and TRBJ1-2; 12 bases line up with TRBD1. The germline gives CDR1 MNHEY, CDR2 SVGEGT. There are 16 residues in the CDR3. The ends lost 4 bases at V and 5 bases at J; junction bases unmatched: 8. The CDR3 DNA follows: TGTGCCAGCAGTTCCCCCGGGACAGGGGGCTCTTATGGCTACACCTTC. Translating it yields CASSSPGTGGSYGYTF.

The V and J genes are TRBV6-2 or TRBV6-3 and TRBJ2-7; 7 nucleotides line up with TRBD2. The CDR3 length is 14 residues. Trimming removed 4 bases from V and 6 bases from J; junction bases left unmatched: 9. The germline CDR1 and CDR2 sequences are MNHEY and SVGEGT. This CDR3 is CASSLTSNRAEQYF. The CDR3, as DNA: TGTGCCAGCAGTTTGACTAGCAATCGAGCCGAGCAGTACTTC.

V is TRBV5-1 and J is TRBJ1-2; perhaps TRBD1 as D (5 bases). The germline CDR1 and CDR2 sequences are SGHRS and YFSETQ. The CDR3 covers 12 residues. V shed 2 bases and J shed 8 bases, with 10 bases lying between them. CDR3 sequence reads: CASSFAGEGYTF. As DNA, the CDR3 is TGCGCCAGCAGCTTTGCGGGGGAGGGCTACACCTTC.

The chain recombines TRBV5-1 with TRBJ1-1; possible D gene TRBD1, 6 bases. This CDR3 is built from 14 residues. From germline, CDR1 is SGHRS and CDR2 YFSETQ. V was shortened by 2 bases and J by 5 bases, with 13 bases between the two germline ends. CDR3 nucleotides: TGCGCCAGCAGCTTAATAACAGGGTGGACTGAAGCTTTCTTT. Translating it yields CASSLITGWTEAFF.

DNA for the CDR3: TGCAGTGCCGGGGGGTACACTGAAGCTTTCTTT. It is translated as CSAGGYTEAFF. The rearrangement joins TRBV20-1 to TRBJ1-1; possible D gene TRBD1, 5 bases. Trimming cost V 6 bases and J 3 bases, with 8 bases left between them. Germline assignment: CDR1 DFQATT and CDR2 SNEGSKA (reference sequence). CDR3 length: 11 residues.

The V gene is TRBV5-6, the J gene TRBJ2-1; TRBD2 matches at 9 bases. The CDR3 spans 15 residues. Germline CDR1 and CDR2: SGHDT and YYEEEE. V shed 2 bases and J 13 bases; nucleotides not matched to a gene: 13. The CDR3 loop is CASSLGGLAGRSQFF. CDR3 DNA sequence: TGTGCCAGCAGCTTAGGAGGTCTAGCGGGAAGGTCTCAGTTCTTC.

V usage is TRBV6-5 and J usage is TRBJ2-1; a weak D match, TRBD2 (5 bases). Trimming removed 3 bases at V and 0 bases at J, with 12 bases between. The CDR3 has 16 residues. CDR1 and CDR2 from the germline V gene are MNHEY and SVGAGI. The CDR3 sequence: CASSYDLGSSYNEQFF. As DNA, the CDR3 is TGTGCCAGCAGTTATGATCTTGGGAGCTCCTACAATGAGCAGTTCTTC.

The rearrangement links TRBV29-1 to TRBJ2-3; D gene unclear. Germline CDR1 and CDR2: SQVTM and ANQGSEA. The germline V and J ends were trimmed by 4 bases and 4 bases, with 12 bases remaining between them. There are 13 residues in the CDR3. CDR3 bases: TGCAGCGTTGGGGCCCTACAAGCAGATACGCAGTATTTT. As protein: CSVGALQADTQYF.

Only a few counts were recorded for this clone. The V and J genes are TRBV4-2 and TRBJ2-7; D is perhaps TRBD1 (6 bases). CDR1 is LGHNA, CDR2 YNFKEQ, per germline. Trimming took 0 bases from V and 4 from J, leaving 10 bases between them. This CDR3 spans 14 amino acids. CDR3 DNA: TGTGCCAGCAGCCAAGATTTTACAGGGTACGAGCAGTACTTC. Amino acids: CASSQDFTGYEQYF.

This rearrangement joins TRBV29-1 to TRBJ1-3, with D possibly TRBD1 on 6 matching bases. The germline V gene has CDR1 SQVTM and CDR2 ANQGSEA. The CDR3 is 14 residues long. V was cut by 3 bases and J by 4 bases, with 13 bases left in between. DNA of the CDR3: TGCAGCGTTGATGGGGGGGCAGGAGGAAACACCATATATTTT. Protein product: CSVDGGAGGNTIYF. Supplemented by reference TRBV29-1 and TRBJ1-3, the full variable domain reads SAVISQKPSRDICQRGTSLTIQCQVDSQVTMMFWYRQQPGQSLTLIATANQGSEATYESGFVIDKFPISRPNLTFSTLTVSNMSPEDSSIYLCSVDGGAGGNTIYFGEGSWLTVV.

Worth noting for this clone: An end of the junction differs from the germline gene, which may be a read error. CDR3 DNA: TGTGCCAGCAGTAACTCCCGGGGACTAGGAGAGACCCAGTACTTC. Protein: CASSNSRGLGETQYF. The V call is TRBV6-6, the J call TRBJ2-5; TRBD2 matches 8 bases. This CDR3 region has 15 residues. Looked up from germline, CDR1 is MNHNY and CDR2 is SVGAGI (reference sequence).

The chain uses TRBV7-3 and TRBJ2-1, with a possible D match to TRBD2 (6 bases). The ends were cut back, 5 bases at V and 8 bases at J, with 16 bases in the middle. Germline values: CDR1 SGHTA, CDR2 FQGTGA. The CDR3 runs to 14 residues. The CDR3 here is CASSEVGGVDEQFF. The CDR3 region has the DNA TGTGCCAGCAGCGAAGTAGGCGGGGTGGATGAGCAGTTCTTC.

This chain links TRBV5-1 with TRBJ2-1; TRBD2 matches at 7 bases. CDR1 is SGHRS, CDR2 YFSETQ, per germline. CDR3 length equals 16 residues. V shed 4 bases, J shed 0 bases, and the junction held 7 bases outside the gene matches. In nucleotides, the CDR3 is TGCGCCAGCAGCGCCGGTGGCGGGAGCTCCTACAATGAGCAGTTCTTC. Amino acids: CASSAGGGSSYNEQFF.

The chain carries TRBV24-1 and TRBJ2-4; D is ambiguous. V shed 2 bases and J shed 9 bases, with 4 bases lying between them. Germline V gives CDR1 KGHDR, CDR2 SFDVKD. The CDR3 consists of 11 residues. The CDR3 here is CATSDSLIQYF. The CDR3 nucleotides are TGTGCCACCAGTGATTCACTCATTCAGTACTTC.

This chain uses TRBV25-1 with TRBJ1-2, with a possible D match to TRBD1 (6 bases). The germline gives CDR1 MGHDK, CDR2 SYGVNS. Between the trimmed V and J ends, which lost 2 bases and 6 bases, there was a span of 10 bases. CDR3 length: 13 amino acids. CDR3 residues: CASSEGQLNGYTF. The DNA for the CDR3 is TGTGCCAGCAGTGAAGGACAGTTGAATGGCTACACCTTC.

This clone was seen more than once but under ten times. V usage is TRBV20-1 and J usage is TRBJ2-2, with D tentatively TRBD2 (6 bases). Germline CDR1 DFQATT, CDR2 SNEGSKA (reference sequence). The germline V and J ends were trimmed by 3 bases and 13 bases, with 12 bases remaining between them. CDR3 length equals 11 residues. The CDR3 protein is CSARGVGGLFF. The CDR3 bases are TGCAGTGCTAGGGGCGTGGGAGGGCTGTTTTTT.

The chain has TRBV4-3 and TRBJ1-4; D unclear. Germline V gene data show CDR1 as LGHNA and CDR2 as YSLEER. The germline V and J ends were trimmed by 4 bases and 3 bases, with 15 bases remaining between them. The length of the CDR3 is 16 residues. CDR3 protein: CASSRGRDGPNEKLFF. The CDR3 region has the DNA TGCGCCAGCAGCCGAGGCCGGGATGGACCTAATGAAAAACTGTTTTTT.

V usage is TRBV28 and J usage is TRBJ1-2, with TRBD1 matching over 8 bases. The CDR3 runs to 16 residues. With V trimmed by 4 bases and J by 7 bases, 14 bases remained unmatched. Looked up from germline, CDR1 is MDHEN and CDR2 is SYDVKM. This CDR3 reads CASSSGQGGSNGGYTF. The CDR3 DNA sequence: TGTGCCAGCAGTTCAGGACAGGGTGGGAGTAATGGTGGCTACACCTTC.

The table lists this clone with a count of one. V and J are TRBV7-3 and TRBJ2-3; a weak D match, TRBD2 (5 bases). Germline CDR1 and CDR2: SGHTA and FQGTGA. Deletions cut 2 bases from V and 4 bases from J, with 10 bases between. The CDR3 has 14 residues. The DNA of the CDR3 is TGTGCCAGCAGCTTACGGGCTAGCCCAGATACGCAGTATTTT. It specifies CASSLRASPDTQYF.

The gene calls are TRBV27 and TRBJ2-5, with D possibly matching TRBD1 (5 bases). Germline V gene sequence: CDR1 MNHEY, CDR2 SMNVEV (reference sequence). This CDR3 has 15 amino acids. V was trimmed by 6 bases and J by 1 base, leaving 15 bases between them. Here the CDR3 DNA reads TGTGCCAGCAGCAATCTCGGTAGGGGCCAAGAGACCCAGTACTTC. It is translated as CASSNLGRGQETQYF.

CDR3 sequence: CASSFGRGWGTGELFF. In DNA, the CDR3 is TGTGCCAGCAGCTTCGGGAGGGGATGGGGCACCGGGGAGCTGTTTTTT. The rearrangement links TRBV7-2 to TRBJ2-2; 8 bases fit TRBD2. Germline CDR1 is SGHTA and CDR2 is FQGNSA. CDR3 length equals 16 residues. The junction had 7 bases not matched to a gene; V was cut back by 3 bases and J by 4 bases.

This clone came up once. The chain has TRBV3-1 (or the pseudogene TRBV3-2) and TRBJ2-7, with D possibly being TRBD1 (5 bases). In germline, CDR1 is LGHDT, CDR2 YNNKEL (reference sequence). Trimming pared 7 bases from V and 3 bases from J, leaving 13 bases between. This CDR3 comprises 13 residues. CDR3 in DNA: TGTGCCAGCATCGCCCAGGGTGGCTACGAGCAGTACTTC. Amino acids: CASIAQGGYEQYF.

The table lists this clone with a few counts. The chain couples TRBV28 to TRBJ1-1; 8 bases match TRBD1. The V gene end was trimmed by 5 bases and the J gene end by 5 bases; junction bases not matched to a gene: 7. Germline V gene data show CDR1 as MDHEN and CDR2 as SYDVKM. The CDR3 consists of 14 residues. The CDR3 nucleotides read TGTGCCAGCAGTCCGGGACAGGTTGGGACTGAAGCTTTCTTT. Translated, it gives CASSPGQVGTEAFF.

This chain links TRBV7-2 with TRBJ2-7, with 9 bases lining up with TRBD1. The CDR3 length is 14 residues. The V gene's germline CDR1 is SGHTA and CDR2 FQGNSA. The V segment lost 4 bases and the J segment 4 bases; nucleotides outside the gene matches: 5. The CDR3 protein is CASSSGQGGYEQYF. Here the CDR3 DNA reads TGTGCCAGCAGCTCGGGACAGGGCGGGTACGAGCAGTACTTC.

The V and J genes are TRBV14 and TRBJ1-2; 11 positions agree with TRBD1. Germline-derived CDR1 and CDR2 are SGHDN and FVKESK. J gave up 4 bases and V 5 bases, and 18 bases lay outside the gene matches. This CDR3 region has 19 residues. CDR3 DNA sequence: TGTGCCAGCAGCTATGGAAAATCACCGGGACAGGGGGAGGGCTATGGCTACACCTTC. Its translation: CASSYGKSPGQGEGYGYTF.

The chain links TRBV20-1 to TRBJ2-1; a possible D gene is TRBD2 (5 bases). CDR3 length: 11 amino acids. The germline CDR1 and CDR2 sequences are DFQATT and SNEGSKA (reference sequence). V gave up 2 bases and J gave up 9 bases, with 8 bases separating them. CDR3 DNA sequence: TGCAGTGCTAGACGGGATGGTGAGCAGTTCTTC. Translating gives CSARRDGEQFF.

The CDR3 region is CASSLGPSGGVEGTDTQYF. The CDR3 nucleotides read TGTGCCAGCAGCTTGGGCCCTAGCGGTGGAGTTGAGGGCACAGATACGCAGTATTTT. The rearrangement links TRBV5-6 to TRBJ2-3; 7 bases agree with TRBD2. Germline CDR1 reads SGHDT; CDR2 reads YYEEEE. This CDR3 has 19 residues. With V trimmed by 0 bases and J by 1 base, 14 bases remained unmatched.

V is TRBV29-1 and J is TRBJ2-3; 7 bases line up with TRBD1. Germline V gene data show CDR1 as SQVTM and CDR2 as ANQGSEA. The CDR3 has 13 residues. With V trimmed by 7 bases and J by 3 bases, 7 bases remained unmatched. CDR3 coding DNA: TGCAGCGCCGGGACAGTCATTACAGATACGCAGTATTTT. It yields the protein CSAGTVITDTQYF.

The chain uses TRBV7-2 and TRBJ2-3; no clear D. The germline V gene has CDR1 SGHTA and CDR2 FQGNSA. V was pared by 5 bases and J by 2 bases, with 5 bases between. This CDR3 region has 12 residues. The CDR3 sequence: CASSLYTDTQYF. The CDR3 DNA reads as TGTGCCAGCAGCCTATACACAGATACGCAGTATTTT. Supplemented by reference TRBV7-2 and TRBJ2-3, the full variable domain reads GAGVSQSPSNKVTEKGKDVELRCDPISGHTALYWYRQSLGQGLEFLIYFQGNSAPDKSGLPSDRFSAERTGGSVSTLTIQRTQQEDSAVYLCASSLYTDTQYFGPGTRLTVL.

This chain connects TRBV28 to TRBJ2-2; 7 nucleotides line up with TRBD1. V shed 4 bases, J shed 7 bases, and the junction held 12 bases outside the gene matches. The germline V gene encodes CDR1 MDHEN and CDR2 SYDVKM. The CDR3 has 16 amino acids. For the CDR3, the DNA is TGTGCCAGCAGTTCCTCCGACAGGGACGAGGTCGGGGAGCTGTTTTTT. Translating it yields CASSSSDRDEVGELFF.